This T cell receptor beta chain came from a study of control samples from healthy donors and cancer patients (TCRdb year 2020). As for this clone: The antigen this receptor binds is unknown. The input lacks base qualities; no much larger clone sits a single base away.

The library was generated by the immunoSEQ multiplex PCR assay. The clones in this table, taken by TCRdb from immuneACCESS, are in-frame only. Not every clone is retained; where verified, under half of the shortfall comes from an unresolved V gene, and the cause of the rest is unknown. This sample comprises more than 35,000 clones, around 94% of them detected only once. The ten top clones hold 20% to 30% of the sample. V and J lose 7 bases and 5 bases, and a span of 10 bases separates them. There are 12 amino acids in the CDR3, from cysteine to phenylalanine inclusive. CDR3 DNA only is kept here, 36 bases in frame from base 1.

The rearrangement combines TRBV12-3 or TRBV12-4 with TRBJ2-3, with TRBD2 as a weak D call on 5 bases. Specimen: blood. This sequence was found in a man aged 60-69 years in good health. CDR3 region: CASTYGGDTQYF. Here is the DNA: TGTGCCAGCACCTACGGAGGAGATACGCAGTATTTT.